This T cell receptor (beta chain) was obtained from a study of blood T cell repertoires in COVID-19 (dated by TCRdb to 2019 to 2021). In the study overall: Collaborator samples came from the United States, Italy and Spain and covered acute and convalescent phases of COVID-19. The material from the prospective study consisted of cDNA or gDNA derived from T cells, B-cell-depleted T cells, or PBMCs. The dataset comprised deeply sampled blood TCRbeta repertoires from subjects exposed to, actively infected with, or recovered from COVID-19. The repertoires were released in a freely available public database meant as a resource for research on the immune response to SARS-CoV-2. Samples came from the ongoing ImmuneRACE study (first 160 participants) plus 1,254 subjects from 6 global collaborators. A de-identified subject ID, COVID-19 status, age in years and sex were almost always included in the sample metadata. Where available, HLA class I and class II types were obtained from metadata supplied by the sample provider rather than from assay-based typing. Broader findings and caveats from the paper: How much clinical and demographic metadata was included differed by source and by participant, and the metadata was provided uncurated.

TCRbeta CDR3 regions were amplified from genomic DNA using the immunoSEQ Assay, a bias-controlled multiplex PCR. In the authors' own workflow: Within the assay, amplification of reference gene primers was used to estimate how many nucleated cells each sample contained. To quantify the absolute abundance of each unique TCRbeta CDR3 rearrangement, sequence reads were collapsed and filtered. For each sample, productive Simpson clonality was calculated as the square root of Simpson's diversity index over productive rearrangements. Not all clones reach the TCRdb copy of this immuneACCESS table, which keeps in-frame sequences only. Checked studies attribute under half of the gap to unresolved V genes and leave the rest unexplained. The V and J calls and clone size are taken from that table; D and trimming were inferred from the DNA. In all, the sample holds around 100,000 clones, and 69% of those were seen once. Clones ranked in the top ten supply about 6% of the sample.

The germline V and J ends show losses of 1 base and 4 bases respectively, and no gene match explains 1 base of the junction. From the cysteine through the phenylalanine, the CDR3 covers 14 amino acids. The entry retains the CDR3 DNA only, 42 bases that are in frame from base 1. According to the germline V gene, CDR1 reads SGHNT and CDR2 reads YENEEA. In this sample, this clone turned up once. No antigen is known for it. No base-level quality is on record; no much larger clone is a single base apart. Each collaborating institution followed its own protocols to collect whole blood in K2EDTA tubes. For TCRbeta analysis, collaborators shipped samples as frozen whole blood, isolated PBMCs, or DNA extracted from either of those sample types.

Sequencing used peripheral blood. The chain is encoded by TRBV11-3 joined to TRBJ2-7; 10 bases in between match TRBD1. The clonotype originates from an elderly man with acute or convalescent COVID-19. CDR3 loop: CASSLGQGAYEQYF. The DNA sequence is as follows: TGTGCCAGCAGCTTAGGACAGGGGGCATACGAGCAGTACTTC.